This is a list of T cell receptor beta chains from one sample in a study of CD8+ T cells in alopecia areata. Only in-frame clones appear in the TCRdb table, and some are missing; sequencing was by immunoSEQ multiplex PCR. The sample records 150,000 to 200,000 clones, about 60% being singletons. The material sequenced was CD4+ T cells sorted from blood, taken at week 0. The receptors originated from a human donor with alopecia areata. The CDR3 runs from the conserved cysteine through the conserved F or W. A D gene is named only where the DNA matches it firmly. A row's size may be missing; if present it is once, few, many or a size class.

.	.	TRBJ2-7	TRBV4-1	TGCGCCAGCAGCCAAGAAACTCTTTCAGGGATGACCTACGAGCAGTACTTC	CASSQETLSGMTYEQYF
.	.	TRBJ2-5	TRBV19	TGTGCCGGATTAAAACCAGACACTCCCCGAGAGACCCAGTACTTC	CAGLKPDTPRETQYF
TRBD1	.	TRBJ1-2	TRBV29-1	TGCAGCGTTGGCGACAGGGGAGACTATGGCTACACCTTC	CSVGDRGDYGYTF
.	.	TRBJ1-1	TRBV5-6	TGTGCCAGCAGCTTTACAGGGCGGAACACTGAAGCTTTCTTT	CASSFTGRNTEAFF
TRBD1	.	TRBJ1-2	TRBV6-5	TGTGCCAGCAGTGCCGACAGGGACTACTATGGCTACACCTTC	CASSADRDYYGYTF
.	.	TRBJ1-2	TRBV27	TGTGCCAGCAGTTTAGTGGGGAATTATGGCTACACCTTC	CASSLVGNYGYTF
.	.	TRBJ2-5	TRBV5-1	TGCGCCAGCAGCTACTCCCTTGGGGCTGAGACCCAGTACTTC	CASSYSLGAETQYF
.	.	TRBJ1-1	TRBV4-1	TGCGCCAGCAGCCATCGAGGGGTGACTTTCTTT	CASSHRGVTFF
.	.	TRBJ1-2	TRBV14	TGTGCCAGCAGCCAGACGGGGGGCGCGTCCTATGGCTACACCTTC	CASSQTGGASYGYTF
.	few	TRBJ1-5	TRBV29-1	TGCAGCGTTGTGGAGGGTTTGACGGGCAATCAGCCCCAGCATTTT	CSVVEGLTGNQPQHF
.	.	TRBJ2-6	TRBV5-6	TGTGCCAGCCATTCCTCTGGGGCCAACGTCCTGACTTTC	CASHSSGANVLTF
.	few	TRBJ2-1	TRBV5-6	TGTGCCAGCAGCTTTGGCGGATTAATCTACAATGAGCAGTTCTTC	CASSFGGLIYNEQFF
TRBD1	.	TRBJ2-5	TRBV4-1	TGCGCCAGCAGCCAAGTAAACCGGGACAGGGGAGAGACCCAGTACTTC	CASSQVNRDRGETQYF
TRBD2	.	TRBJ2-7	TRBV2	TGTGCCAGCCGAGGACTAGCGGGCGCCTACGAGCAGTACTTC	CASRGLAGAYEQYF
.	.	TRBJ1-5	TRBV27	TGTGCCAGCAGTTTATCCGGCGGCAATCAGCCCCAGCATTTT	CASSLSGGNQPQHF
TRBD1	.	TRBJ2-7	TRBV27	TGTGCCAGCAGTAGAAGGACAGGGGGTAAGGAGCAGTACTTC	CASSRRTGGKEQYF
TRBD1	few	TRBJ1-3	TRBV6-1	TGTGCCAGCAGTATGGACAGGGGGCTAGGAAACACCATATATTTT	CASSMDRGLGNTIYF
.	.	TRBJ1-2	TRBV2	TGTGCCAGCACCATAAGTAGGGTCGATGGCTACACCTTC	CASTISRVDGYTF